Presented here are 28 T cell receptor beta chains from one specimen sequenced in a study of cytomegalovirus exposure and HLA in healthy donors (dated by TCRdb to about 2017). The receptor library was made with the immunoSEQ multiplex PCR assay. For the multiplex PCR, a mixture combining 60 forward primers for TCR Vbeta segments and 13 reverse primers for TCR Jbeta segments was used. TCRdb stores this immuneACCESS table with in-frame sequences only. Part of the clones is absent; in the studies checked, under half of the shortfall reflects unresolved V genes, and no reason is known for the rest. A total of over 95,000 clones appear in this sample, over 70% of them only once. The ten largest clonotypes hold around 3.9% of the sample. Sequenced sample: PBMCs. The receptors originated from a woman aged 40 to 49 in good health and CMV-seropositive.

The gene calls are TRBV19 and TRBJ1-2, with 9 bases identical to TRBD1. CDR3 length: 14 residues. The germline V gene encodes CDR1 LNHDA and CDR2 SQIVND (reference sequence). V gave up 5 bases and J gave up 7 bases; unmatched junction bases: 8. The CDR3 protein is CASSPRDRAAGYTF. The CDR3, as DNA: TGTGCCAGTAGTCCCCGGGACAGGGCCGCTGGCTACACCTTC.

The rearrangement joins TRBV7-3 to TRBJ2-7; 14 bases are shared with TRBD2. This CDR3 is built from 15 residues. Germline assignment: CDR1 SGHTA and CDR2 FQGTGA. With 5 bases clipped from V and 5 bases from J, the junction kept 5 bases outside the gene matches. The CDR3 nucleotides read TGTGCCAGCAGCCCGGGACTAGCGGGAGACGACGAGCAGTACTTC. Amino acids: CASSPGLAGDDEQYF.

The chain combines TRBV29-1 with TRBJ2-7; D gene uncertain. Trimming shortened V by 4 bases and J by 4 bases, and 11 bases separated the two germline ends. In germline, CDR1 is SQVTM, CDR2 ANQGSEA. The CDR3 runs to 12 residues. The CDR3 region is CSVVMYGYEQYF. CDR3 DNA: TGCAGCGTTGTAATGTACGGGTACGAGCAGTACTTC.

This clone was detected a few times. The chain couples TRBV6-1 to TRBJ1-1, with a possible D match to TRBD1 (5 bases). V dropped 3 bases and J dropped 1 base, with 12 bases sitting between them. Germline CDR1 is MNHNS and CDR2 is SASEGT. There are 15 residues in the CDR3. In nucleotides, the CDR3 is TGTGCCAGCAGTGACTCAGGGCGGTGGAACACTGAAGCTTTCTTT. Its translation: CASSDSGRWNTEAFF.

The V call is TRBV6-1, the J call TRBJ2-2; 10 nucleotides align to TRBD1. Germline CDR1 and CDR2: MNHNS and SASEGT. This CDR3 has 15 residues. V trimming: 6 bases; J trimming: 7 bases; junction bases outside the gene matches: 8. Written as DNA, the CDR3 is TGTGCCAGCAGAAGGCGACAGGGGGCTATCGGGGAGCTGTTTTTT. Amino acid sequence: CASRRRQGAIGELFF.

This chain links TRBV6-1 with TRBJ2-7; 7 bases fit TRBD1. Germline V gene data show CDR1 as MNHNS and CDR2 as SASEGT. The ends lost 7 bases at V and 3 bases at J; junction bases unmatched: 9. This CDR3 has 14 residues. The CDR3 region has the DNA TGTGCCAGCAAGATGGGACAGTCTAGCTACGAGCAGTACTTC. Protein product: CASKMGQSSYEQYF.

The chain joins TRBV5-4 to TRBJ2-1; D is possibly TRBD1 (6 bases). CDR1 SGHNT and CDR2 YYREEE come from the germline V gene (reference sequence). The CDR3 is made up of 14 amino acids. Trimming removed 0 bases from V and 5 bases from J, with 9 bases in between. The CDR3 region is CASSLGQENNEQFF. Here the CDR3 DNA reads TGTGCCAGCAGCTTGGGACAGGAAAACAATGAGCAGTTCTTC.

This clone was observed a handful of times. The genes are TRBV5-1 and TRBJ1-6; 8 nucleotides line up with TRBD1. The germline gives CDR1 SGHRS, CDR2 YFSETQ. CDR3 size: 16 residues. The junction had 2 bases not matched to a gene; V was cut back by 2 bases and J by 1 base. The CDR3 DNA follows: TGCGCCAGCAGCTTCAACAGGGGGTCCTATAATTCACCCCTCCACTTT. Amino acid sequence: CASSFNRGSYNSPLHF.

A few counts support this clone. CDR3 loop: CASSQTTGNTGELFF. The CDR3 nucleotides are TGCGCCAGCAGCCAAACCACAGGGAACACCGGGGAGCTGTTTTTT. The V call is TRBV5-1, the J call TRBJ2-2, with D possibly being TRBD1 (5 bases). V was trimmed by 4 bases and J by 1 base, leaving 11 bases between them. CDR1 SGHRS and CDR2 YFSETQ come from the germline V gene. The CDR3 is 15 residues long.

The chain employs TRBV6-5 and TRBJ1-2, with TRBD1 identical over 7 bases. The CDR3 consists of 13 residues. Trimming removed 5 bases from V and 9 bases from J; junction bases left unmatched: 9. Germline assignment: CDR1 MNHEY and CDR2 SVGAGI. CDR3 protein: CASSINRGRSYTF. The CDR3 DNA is TGTGCCAGCAGTATAAACAGGGGAAGGAGCTACACCTTC.

This clone was counted a few times. J is TRBJ1-3 and V is TRBV2, with 7 bases matching TRBD1. CDR1 SNHLY and CDR2 FYNNEI come from the germline V gene. This CDR3 is 13 amino acids long. Trimming at V came to 8 bases and at J to 5 bases, leaving 6 bases not matched to a gene. In DNA, the CDR3 is TGTGCCAGCGCCGGGACAGCGCGAAACACCATATATTTT. Translating it yields CASAGTARNTIYF.

The sample holds a few counts of this clone. This chain uses TRBV5-1 with TRBJ2-5, with 9 bases that match TRBD2. With 3 bases clipped from V and 1 base from J, the junction kept 7 bases outside the gene matches. Germline CDR1 reads SGHRS; CDR2 reads YFSETQ. This CDR3 has 16 amino acids. As DNA, the CDR3 is TGCGCCAGCAGCTCCTTAGCGGGAGTGGTCCAAGAGACCCAGTACTTC. Translated, it gives CASSSLAGVVQETQYF.

This clone occurred a few times. This chain links TRBV9 with TRBJ2-2, with 8 nucleotides matching TRBD2. The CDR3 extends over 16 amino acids. After removal of 1 base from V and 5 bases from J, the junction contained 7 bases not matched to a gene. Germline CDR1 SGDLS, CDR2 YYNGEE. CDR3 sequence (DNA): TGTGCCAGCAGCGTACGCGGGACTAGTTTAACCGGGGAGCTGTTTTTT. Residues: CASSVRGTSLTGELFF. Using reference TRBV9 and TRBJ2-2 for the parts outside the CDR3, the full variable domain is DSGVTQTPKHLITATGQRVTLRCSPRSGDLSVYWYQQSLDQGLQFLIQYYNGEERAKGNILERFSAQQFPDLHSELNLSSLELGDSALYFCASSVRGTSLTGELFFGEGSRLTVL.

This clone was picked up one time. The rearrangement uses TRBV7-3 and TRBJ2-5; 10 bases agree with TRBD1. V lost 5 bases, J lost 5 bases, and 2 bases stayed unmatched. Germline V gene data show CDR1 as SGHTA and CDR2 as FQGTGA. The CDR3 has 13 residues. The CDR3 here is CASSKDRGETQYF. The CDR3 region has the DNA TGTGCCAGCAGCAAGGACAGGGGGGAGACCCAGTACTTC.

V gene TRBV12-2 combines with J gene TRBJ2-1; the D segment call TRBD2 is taken from the table without a DNA check. TRBV12-2 is designated a pseudogene. CDR3 length: 15 amino acids. Here the CDR3 DNA reads TGTGCAAGTCGAGCGAGCGGGAGAACCTACAATGAGCAGTTCTTC. This encodes CASRASGRTYNEQFF.

The chain carries TRBV4-1 and TRBJ1-2, with TRBD1 matching 8 bases. Trimming removed 2 bases from V and 6 bases from J; junction bases left unmatched: 8. The CDR3 spans 15 residues. The V gene's germline CDR1 is MGHRA and CDR2 YSYEKL. The CDR3 sequence is CASSQLSGGLNGYTF. The CDR3 DNA sequence: TGCGCCAGCAGCCAACTGTCAGGGGGCCTGAATGGCTACACCTTC.

V and J are TRBV15 and TRBJ2-1; perhaps TRBD2 as D (5 bases). This CDR3 contains 15 residues. In germline, CDR1 is LNHNV, CDR2 YYDKDF (reference sequence). Trimming shortened V by 0 bases and J by 5 bases, and 11 bases separated the two germline ends. The CDR3, as DNA: TGTGCCACCAGCAGAGATCCAGCGGCGGACAATGAGCAGTTCTTC. Translation gives CATSRDPAADNEQFF.

This clone was counted only a few times. The V call is TRBV27, the J call TRBJ1-5; 11 nucleotides line up with TRBD1. Looked up from germline, CDR1 is MNHEY and CDR2 is SMNVEV (reference sequence). Germline trimming cut 5 bases from V and 6 bases from J; bases unmatched to any gene: 9. The CDR3 spans 16 residues. DNA for the CDR3: TGTGCCAGCAGTCGGAGGACAGGGGGCGCAGGTCAGCCCCAGCATTTT. It translates to CASSRRTGGAGQPQHF.

The V and J genes are TRBV19 and TRBJ1-2; D is possibly TRBD1 (5 bases). V lost 3 bases, J lost 4 bases, and 15 bases lay in between. Germline values: CDR1 LNHDA, CDR2 SQIVND (reference sequence). There are 15 residues in the CDR3. The CDR3 protein is CASSMTVETFYGYTF. CDR3 coding DNA: TGTGCCAGTAGTATGACAGTTGAGACCTTCTATGGCTACACCTTC.

Of note for this clone: Other DNA sequences within the sample encode an identical CDR3. The chain recombines TRBV5-1 with TRBJ1-4, with D tentatively TRBD1 (5 bases). Trimming cost V 0 bases and J 4 bases, with 7 bases left between them. Germline loops: CDR1 SGHRS, CDR2 YFSETQ. This CDR3 is built from 14 residues. The CDR3 DNA follows: TGCGCCAGCAGCTTGGGGCAGGGTAATGAAAAACTGTTTTTT. It yields the protein CASSLGQGNEKLFF.

This chain connects TRBV5-8 to TRBJ2-3, with a possible D match to TRBD1 (7 bases). CDR3 length: 14 amino acids. CDR1 SGHTS and CDR2 YDEGEE come from the germline V gene. Trimming took off 5 bases at V and 6 bases at J, with 16 bases between the two ends. For the CDR3, the DNA is TGTGCCAGCAGTAACACAGGGGCGGGGGATACGCAGTATTTT. Translated: CASSNTGAGDTQYF.

The V and J genes are TRBV11-1 and TRBJ2-5, with 11 bases identical to TRBD2. This CDR3 has 14 amino acids. V lost 1 base and J lost 5; bases outside the gene matches: 0. Germline V lookup: CDR1 SGHAT, CDR2 FQDESV (reference sequence). This chain's CDR3 is CASSLVAGGETQYF. Written as DNA, the CDR3 is TGTGCCAGCAGCTTAGTAGCGGGAGGGGAGACCCAGTACTTC. Using reference TRBV11-1 and TRBJ2-5 for the parts outside the CDR3, the full variable domain is EAEVAQSPRYKITEKSQAVAFWCDPISGHATLYWYRQILGQGPELLVQFQDESVVDDSQLPKDRFSAERLKGVDSTLKIQPAELGDSAMYLCASSLVAGGETQYFGPGTRLLVL.

The V and J genes are TRBV19 and TRBJ1-4; D gene ambiguous. V was cut by 7 bases and J by 4 bases, with 16 bases left in between. Germline assignment: CDR1 LNHDA and CDR2 SQIVND (reference sequence). The CDR3 is 15 residues long. CDR3 bases: TGTGCCAGTAAGGCAGACTCGGGAGGTAATGAAAAACTGTTTTTT. Encoded protein: CASKADSGGNEKLFF.

This clone was seen just once. Germline and junction disagree at one end, which may indicate a read error. CDR3 residues: CSSSPLAGGSTDTQYF. CDR3 in DNA: TGTTCCAGCAGCCCTTTAGCGGGAGGTAGCACAGATACGCAGTATTTT. This chain joins TRBV7-9 and TRBJ2-3; 10 bases map to TRBD2. Germline V gene data show CDR1 as SEHNR and CDR2 as FQNEAQ (reference sequence). The CDR3 runs 16 residues. Full variable domain (remainder filled in from reference TRBV7-9 and TRBJ2-3): DTGVSQNPRHKITKRGQNVTFRCDPISEHNRLYWYRQTLGQGPEFLTYFQNEAQLEKSRLLSDRFSAERPKGSFSTLEIQRTEQGDSAMYLCSSSPLAGGSTDTQYFGPGTRLTVL.

This chain uses TRBV14 with TRBJ1-5, with D maybe TRBD1 (5 bases). Germline CDR1 SGHDN, CDR2 FVKESK. CDR3 length: 15 amino acids. V dropped 0 bases and J dropped 9 bases, with 15 bases sitting between them. The CDR3 DNA reads TGTGCCAGCAGCCAAGATCTGGCAGGGCCTCGGCCCCAGCATTTT. Protein sequence: CASSQDLAGPRPQHF.

The V gene is TRBV11-2, the J gene TRBJ2-7; TRBD1 matches at 9 bases. With V trimmed by 2 bases and J by 0 bases, 5 bases remained unmatched. Germline assignment: CDR1 SGHAT and CDR2 FQNNGV. CDR3 length equals 16 residues. CDR3 protein: CASSLKRDRASYEQYF. DNA of the CDR3: TGTGCCAGCAGCTTAAAAAGGGACAGGGCCTCCTACGAGCAGTACTTC.

The chain is built from TRBV29-1 and TRBJ2-5; 7 positions agree with TRBD1. Germline V gives CDR1 SQVTM, CDR2 ANQGSEA. V dropped 6 bases and J dropped 7; count of bases not matched to a gene: 11. CDR3 length: 13 residues. The CDR3 region has the DNA TGCAGCGTGAACAGGGGAGAGATTCGGACCCAGTACTTC. Translating it yields CSVNRGEIRTQYF.

The chain couples TRBV30 to TRBJ2-2; D may be TRBD1 (5 bases). The length of the CDR3 is 17 residues. Trimming stripped 2 bases from V and 0 bases from J, with 16 bases between. From germline, CDR1 is GTSNPN and CDR2 SVGIG (reference sequence). CDR3 bases: TGTGCCTGGAGTCATAGTCCAGGGTATACGAACACCGGGGAGCTGTTTTTT. Protein sequence: CAWSHSPGYTNTGELFF.